This is a list of T cell receptor beta chains from one sample in a study of control samples from healthy donors and cancer patients. Data came from immunoSEQ multiplex PCR; TCRdb stores just in-frame clones and leaves some out. The table shows about 55,000 clones, with 95% to 96% occurring only once. The sequenced sample was blood. The receptors were gathered from a woman aged 25 to 39 in good health. Both conserved end residues are part of each CDR3. D genes are given only for firm matches. Size tells how often a clone was seen (once, few, many) or the class of an expanded clone, and some rows leave it out.

j_call cdr3_length clone_size v_call d_call cdr3_nt cdr3_aa
TRBJ2-2 16 . TRBV2 . TGTGCCACAATCGGGACTCTCTCAGGGGGCACCGGGGAGCTGTTTTTT CATIGTLSGGTGELFF
TRBJ2-7 15 . TRBV27 . TGTGCCAGCAGTTTAATCGGTGGCAGAACTTACGAGCAGTACTTC CASSLIGGRTYEQYF
TRBJ2-1 14 . TRBV2 TRBD1 TGTGCCATCGACGCCGCAGGGGGCTCGAATGAGCAGTTCTTC CAIDAAGGSNEQFF
TRBJ2-1 15 . TRBV27 . TGTGCCAGCAGTTTTGTGGGGGGTGACTACAATGAGCAGTTCTTC CASSFVGGDYNEQFF
TRBJ1-1 13 . TRBV11-1 . TGTGCCAGCAGCTTAGTCAGGGGCACTGAAGCTTTCTTT CASSLVRGTEAFF
TRBJ2-3 13 . TRBV7-3 TRBD2 TGTGCCAGCAGACTAGCGCCGTCAGATACGCAGTATTTT CASRLAPSDTQYF
TRBJ1-1 16 . TRBV2 . TGTGCCAGCAGTGTCCACAGTCAGGGACGGTACACTGAAGCTTTCTTT CASSVHSQGRYTEAFF
TRBJ2-7 14 . TRBV5-4 . TGTGCCAGCAGCCCGGGCCCAGAGGGGCGCGAGCAGTACTTC CASSPGPEGREQYF
TRBJ2-5 17 . TRBV24-1 TRBD2 TGTGCCACCAGTGATTTCGCAGCGGGAGGGCCTCGAGAGACCCAGTACTTC CATSDFAAGGPRETQYF
TRBJ2-7 16 . TRBV20-1 . TGCAGTGCTAGTGGTTCCTCGGGACTTTCCGCCTACGAGCAGTACTTC CSASGSSGLSAYEQYF
TRBJ2-1 12 once TRBV2 . TGTGCCAGGGGGACACTTCACAATGAGCAGTTCTTC CARGTLHNEQFF
TRBJ2-5 15 . TRBV5-6 TRBD2 TGTGCCAGCAGCGGGCTCGGGGGGGTGCAAGAGACCCAGTACTTC CASSGLGGVQETQYF
TRBJ2-7 14 . TRBV3-1/TRBV3-2 TRBD2 TGTGCCAGCAGCAAGCGGGAAACCTCCTACGAGCAGTACTTC CASSKRETSYEQYF
TRBJ1-1 15 . TRBV28 . TGTGCCAGCAGTCTGCGAGGGGTTCCGGGAACTGAAGCTTTCTTT CASSLRGVPGTEAFF
TRBJ1-3 16 . TRBV9 TRBD1 TGTGCCAGCAGCGTAGGACAGGGAGACTCTGGAAACACCATATATTTT CASSVGQGDSGNTIYF
TRBJ2-7 16 . TRBV27 . TGTGCCAGCAGTTTAGGGGCGGACCCGACTCGTTACGAGCAGTACTTC CASSLGADPTRYEQYF
TRBJ2-1 17 . TRBV9 TRBD2 TGTGCCAGCAGCGTAGGGGCTAGCGGGAGGAGGTACAATGAGCAGTTCTTC CASSVGASGRRYNEQFF
TRBJ2-3 15 . TRBV5-1 . TGCGCCAGCAGCCAGGACGTAACTAGCACAGATACGCAGTATTTT CASSQDVTSTDTQYF